This is a list of T cell receptor beta chains from one sample in a study of T cells in Graves' hyperthyroidism and ophthalmopathy. TCRdb called the multiplex PCR reads again in MiXCR, with one record for every CDR3 protein. Of roughly 740,000 distinct CDR3 sequences listed, over 15% are singletons. Sample: blood. The receptors derive from a man younger than 35 with Graves' hyperthyroidism. The CDR3 runs from the conserved cysteine through the conserved F or W. The D gene is left open where the match is weak. The listing skips clone size in some rows; elsewhere it reads once, few, many or a size class.

abundance,j_gene,d_gene,v_gene,CDR3nt,CDR3aa
many,TRBJ2-1,TRBD2,TRBV7-9,TGTGCCAGCAGCCTGCCGACTAGCGGGAGGGCTCATAACACCGAGCAGTTCTTC,CASSLPTSGRAHNTEQFF
few,TRBJ2-1,-,TRBV5-1,TGCGCCAGCAGTTCGGGACTTCGCAATGAGCAGTTCTTC,CASSSGLRNEQFF
-,TRBJ2-2,-,TRBV28,TGTGCCAGCAGTTTTGCGGGGATCACCGGGGAGCTGTTTTTT,CASSFAGITGELFF
many,TRBJ1-6,-,TRBV28,TGTGCCAGCAGTTCCAATCTCAGGGGTTCACCCCTCCACTTT,CASSSNLRGSPLHF
few,TRBJ1-1,TRBD1,TRBV20-1,TGCAGTGCTAGATACCCCAGACAGGGACTTATGAACACTGAAGCTTTCTTT,CSARYPRQGLMNTEAFF
many,TRBJ1-1,-,TRBV28,TGTGCCAGCATCTGGGCAGGAGTCAACACTGAAGCTTTCTTT,CASIWAGVNTEAFF
many,TRBJ2-1,TRBD2,TRBV6-2/TRBV6-3,TGTGCCAGCAGCTACAGTTCAGGGACTAGCGGGAGGGCCGGGAGTCTTAATGAGCAGTTCTTC,CASSYSSGTSGRAGSLNEQFF
-,TRBJ2-7,TRBD1,TRBV29-1,TGCAGCGTTGTAGCCACGGGACAGGGGGCGTACGAGCAGTACTTC,CSVVATGQGAYEQYF
-,TRBJ2-1,-,TRBV7-2,TGTGCCAGCAGCTTAGGGATCGGGGTTATTAGCCTAGCCGGGGGGCAGTTCTTC,CASSLGIGVISLAGGQFF
many,TRBJ1-1,-,TRBV7-2,TGTGCCAGCAGTTTCGGGAACACTGAAGCTTTCTTT,CASSFGNTEAFF
few,TRBJ2-1,-,TRBV20-1,TGCAGTGCTAGAGATCGATTAGGGAAAGATGAGCAGTTCTTC,CSARDRLGKDEQFF
-,TRBJ1-1,-,TRBV18,TGTGCCAGCTCACGGGACAAGAACACTGAAGCTTTCTTT,CASSRDKNTEAFF
few,TRBJ1-5,-,TRBV12-3/TRBV12-4,TGTGCCAGCAGTTTTTCGGTATATAGCAATCAGCCCCAGCATTTT,CASSFSVYSNQPQHF
-,TRBJ1-2,-,TRBV28,TGTGCCAGCAGTCCCCCAGGCGAAGTCTACTATGGCTACACCTTC,CASSPPGEVYYGYTF
-,TRBJ2-3,TRBD1,TRBV24-1,TGTGCCACCAGTGACCCGGGACAGGAGGCAGATACGCAGTATTTT,CATSDPGQEADTQYF
many,TRBJ1-4,TRBD1,TRBV3-1,TGTGCCAGCAGCTCCAGACAGGGGCTCTTAGGTGAAAAACTGTTTTTT,CASSSRQGLLGEKLFF
-,TRBJ2-1,-,TRBV30,TGTGCCTGGGTCCCCCGGTTCGATGAGCAGTTCTTC,CAWVPRFDEQFF
few,TRBJ2-5,-,TRBV4-3,TGCGCCAGCAGCCAGAGTTATTCGCAGGAGACCCAGTACTTC,CASSQSYSQETQYF
-,TRBJ2-7,-,TRBV25-1,TGTGCCAGCAGTGAAGGGGCAGGATCCTACGAGCAGTACTTC,CASSEGAGSYEQYF
many,TRBJ2-5,TRBD1,TRBV11-2,TGTGCCAGCAGCTCACAGGGGGCGGGCGAGACCCAGTACTTC,CASSSQGAGETQYF
few,TRBJ1-5,-,TRBV4-1,TGCGCCAGCAGCCAGGGACAAGATCAGCCCCAGCATTTT,CASSQGQDQPQHF
few,TRBJ2-1,TRBD2,TRBV2,TGTGCCAGCAGTGGACCAACTAGCGGGAGAAGGAATGAGCAGTTCTTC,CASSGPTSGRRNEQFF
-,TRBJ2-3,-,TRBV9,TGTGCCAGCAGCGCACAGACCGGGGATCTGATCACAGATACGCAGTATTTT,CASSAQTGDLITDTQYF
many,TRBJ2-5,-,TRBV7-2,TGTGCCAGCAGCTTCGACCGAAGGAGCCAGTACTTC,CASSFDRRSQYF
few,TRBJ1-3,-,TRBV27,TGTGCCAGCAGCCACCGGGACTACTCCGGAAACACCATATATTTT,CASSHRDYSGNTIYF
-,TRBJ1-2,TRBD1,TRBV12-3/TRBV12-4,TGTGCCAGCAGTTTGATGACAGGGCCTGGCTATGGCTACACCTTC,CASSLMTGPGYGYTF
many,TRBJ1-2,-,TRBV25-1,TGTGCCTCCGGGAGACCAGGCCACTATGGCTACACCTTC,CASGRPGHYGYTF
-,TRBJ2-1,TRBD2,TRBV2,TGTGCCAGCAGAGGACTAGCGGGATTGGGTGAGCAGTTCTTC,CASRGLAGLGEQFF
few,TRBJ2-7,-,TRBV20-1,TGCAGTGCTCCGCCAAGGAGCGGCTACGAGCAGTACTTC,CSAPPRSGYEQYF
few,TRBJ2-7,-,TRBV11-3,TGTGCCAGCAGCCCCGTGGTGGGCGAGCAGTACTTC,CASSPVVGEQYF
many,TRBJ2-1,TRBD2,TRBV10-2,TGCGCCAGCAGTGACGCTAGCGGGAGGGTGGACTACAATGAGCAGTTCTTC,CASSDASGRVDYNEQFF
-,TRBJ2-5,-,TRBV20-1,TGCAGTGCTAGAGTTACAGGGAAGGGAGAGACCCAGTACTTC,CSARVTGKGETQYF
-,TRBJ2-5,-,TRBV14,TGTGCCAGCAGCCAACCCAGGGACCAAGAGACCCAGTACTTC,CASSQPRDQETQYF
few,TRBJ2-7,-,TRBV29-1,TGCAGCGTTGAAGAGACCGCCATTGGGGCCTACGAGCAGTACTTC,CSVEETAIGAYEQYF
few,TRBJ2-2,-,TRBV2,TGTGCCAGCAGTATAGGGGCTATTCACGGGGAGCTGTTTTTT,CASSIGAIHGELFF
many,TRBJ2-5,-,TRBV28,TGTGCCATCGCCCCCGTGGAGGGGTCATACCAGCAAGAGACCCAGTACTTC,CAIAPVEGSYQQETQYF
many,TRBJ2-1,-,TRBV7-2,TGTGCCAGCAGCTTAGAGTGGGCGGTGGAGCAGTTCTTC,CASSLEWAVEQFF
-,TRBJ2-7,-,TRBV30,TGTGCCTGGACTACCCGGACTCTCTACGAGCAGTACTTC,CAWTTRTLYEQYF
many,TRBJ2-5,-,TRBV2,TGTGCCAGCAGTGAGAGGGGGGGTGTGGAGACCCAGTACTTC,CASSERGGVETQYF
few,TRBJ2-7,-,TRBV5-1,TGCGCCAGCAGCCTTAGGGCAGGGGAACCCTACGAGCAGTACTTC,CASSLRAGEPYEQYF
few,TRBJ2-2,TRBD1,TRBV9,TGTGCCAGCAGCACCCCCCGGCGAGGGGGCTGGAACACCGGGGAGCTGTTTTTT,CASSTPRRGGWNTGELFF
many,TRBJ2-3,-,TRBV29-1,TGCAGCGTTGTACCCTCGGCGGCAGATACGCAGTATTTT,CSVVPSAADTQYF
few,TRBJ2-1,-,TRBV11-3,TGTGCCAGCAGTGGCTGGGGGGGCGCGGGGTATGAGCAGTTCTTC,CASSGWGGAGYEQFF
few,TRBJ2-7,-,TRBV12-3/TRBV12-4,TGTGCCAGCTCTCCCTGGGGCGGCGAGCAGTACTTC,CASSPWGGEQYF
-,TRBJ2-1,TRBD2,TRBV7-2,TGTGCCAGCAGCCGGACTAGCGGGAGGGCCCACAATGAGCAGTTCTTC,CASSRTSGRAHNEQFF